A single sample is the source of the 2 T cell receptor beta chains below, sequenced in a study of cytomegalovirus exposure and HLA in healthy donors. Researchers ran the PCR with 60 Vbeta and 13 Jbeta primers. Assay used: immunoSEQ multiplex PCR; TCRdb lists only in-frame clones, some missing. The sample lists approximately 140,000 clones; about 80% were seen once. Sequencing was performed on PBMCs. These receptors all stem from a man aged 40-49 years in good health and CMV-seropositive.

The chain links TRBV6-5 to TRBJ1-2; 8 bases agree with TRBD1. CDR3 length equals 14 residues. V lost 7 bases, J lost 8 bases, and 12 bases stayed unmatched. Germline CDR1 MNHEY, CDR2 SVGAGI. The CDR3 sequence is CASTGQGRAQGYTF. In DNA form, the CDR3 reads TGTGCCAGCACCGGACAGGGAAGGGCTCAGGGCTACACCTTC.

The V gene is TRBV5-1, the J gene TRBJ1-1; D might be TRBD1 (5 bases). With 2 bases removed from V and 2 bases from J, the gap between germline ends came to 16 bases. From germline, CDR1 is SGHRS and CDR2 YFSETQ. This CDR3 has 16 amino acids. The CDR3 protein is CASSLGDPWGNTEAFF. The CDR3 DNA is TGCGCCAGCAGCTTAGGGGATCCGTGGGGCAACACTGAAGCTTTCTTT.